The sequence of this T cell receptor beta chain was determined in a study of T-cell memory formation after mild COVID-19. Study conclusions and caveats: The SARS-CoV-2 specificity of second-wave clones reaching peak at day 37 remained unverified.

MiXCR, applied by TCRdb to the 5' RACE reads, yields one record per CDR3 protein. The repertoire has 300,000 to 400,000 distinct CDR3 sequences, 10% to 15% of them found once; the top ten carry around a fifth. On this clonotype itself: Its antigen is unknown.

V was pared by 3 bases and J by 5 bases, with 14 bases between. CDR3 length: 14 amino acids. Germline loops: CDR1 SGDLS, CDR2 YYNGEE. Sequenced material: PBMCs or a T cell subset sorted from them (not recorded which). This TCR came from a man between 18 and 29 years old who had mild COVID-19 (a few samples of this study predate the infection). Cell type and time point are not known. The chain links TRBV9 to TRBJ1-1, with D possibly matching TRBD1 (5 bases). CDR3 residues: CASSAEPKGTEAFF. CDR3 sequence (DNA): TGTGCCAGCAGCGCTGAGCCAAAGGGGACTGAAGCTTTCTTT.